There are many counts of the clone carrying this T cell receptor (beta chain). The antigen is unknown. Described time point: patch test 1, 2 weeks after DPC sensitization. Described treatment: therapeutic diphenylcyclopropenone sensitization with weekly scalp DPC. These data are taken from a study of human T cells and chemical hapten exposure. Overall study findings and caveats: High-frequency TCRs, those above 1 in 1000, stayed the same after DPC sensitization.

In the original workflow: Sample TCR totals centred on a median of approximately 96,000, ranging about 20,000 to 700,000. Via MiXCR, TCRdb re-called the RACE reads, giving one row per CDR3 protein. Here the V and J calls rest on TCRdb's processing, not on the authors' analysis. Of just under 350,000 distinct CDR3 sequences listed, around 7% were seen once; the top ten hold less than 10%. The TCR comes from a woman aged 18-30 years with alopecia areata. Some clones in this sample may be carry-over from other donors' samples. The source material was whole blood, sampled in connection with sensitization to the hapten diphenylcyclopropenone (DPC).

The CDR3, as DNA: TGCAGTGCTAGTACCGGGACAAACTATGGCTACACCTTC. It codes for CSASTGTNYGYTF. The chain is built from TRBV20-1 and TRBJ1-2, with a weak D call TRBD1 (6 bases). Germline-derived CDR1 and CDR2 are DFQATT and SNEGSKA (reference sequence). The CDR3 totals 13 residues. V was cut by 3 bases and J by 2 bases, with 10 bases left in between.